A selection of T cell receptor beta chains follows, all from one sample in a study of T cell repertoires in cytomegalovirus infection. From the reads, TCRdb called clonotypes with MiXCR, one entry per CDR3 protein. Of 680,000 or so distinct CDR3 sequences detected, approximately 40% appear once; the ten largest clones hold about 2.8%. The sample consisted of PBMCs. The receptors were gathered from a human donor in good health (CMV status not recorded). Some clones in this sample may be carry-over from other donors' samples. CDR3s include the opening cysteine and the closing phenylalanine or tryptophan. Each record gives: D gene, V gene, J gene, clone size, CDR3 DNA, CDR3 protein. The D gene is left open where the match is weak. A clone size is listed for some rows: how often the clone was seen (once, few, many), or a class if it is expanded.

>TRBD1|TRBV4-1|TRBJ2-6|few
TGCGCCAGCAGCCGCCTCGACACACAGGGGGCTTTAGCTGGGGCCAACGTCCTGACTTTC
CASSRLDTQGALAGANVLTF
>TRBD2|TRBV30|TRBJ2-1|once
TGTGCCTGGAGTGCCGAGCGGGGGGGCAACAATGAGCAGTTCTTC
CAWSAERGGNNEQFF
>TRBD1|TRBV7-2|TRBJ2-1|few
TGTGCCAGCAGCTTAGGACTCGACAGGGGGCTATTCCTCGCCAATGAGCAGTTCTTC
CASSLGLDRGLFLANEQFF
>TRBD2|TRBV7-6|TRBJ2-5|many
TGTGCCAGCAGCTCCCAGACTAGCGGGATATTCCGAGAGACCCAGTACTTC
CASSSQTSGIFRETQYF
>.|TRBV28|TRBJ2-7|.
TGTGCCAGCAGATGGGGCCGGGCAAACTACGAGCAGTACTTC
CASRWGRANYEQYF
>TRBD1|TRBV12-3/TRBV12-4|TRBJ1-1|.
TGTGCCAGCAGTCGACAGGGAGGCCCCACTGAAGCTTTCTTT
CASSRQGGPTEAFF
>TRBD2|TRBV19|TRBJ2-1|.
TGTGCCAGTAGTATAAAAACGGGAGGCCTCAATGAGCAGTTCTTC
CASSIKTGGLNEQFF
>.|TRBV7-2|TRBJ2-7|many
TGTGCCAGCAGCTTAGGGCCCCGGGGCCGCTGGGAGGAGCAGTACTTC
CASSLGPRGRWEEQYF
>.|TRBV6-5|TRBJ1-4|.
TGTGCCAGCAGTTACCGAGGGGCCTCAACTAATGAAAAACTGTTTTTT
CASSYRGASTNEKLFF
>TRBD2|TRBV14|TRBJ2-1|.
TGTGCCAGCACCTCTAGGGAGCGGGAGGGCCGAGATGAGCAGTTCTTC
CASTSREREGRDEQFF
>TRBD1|TRBV28|TRBJ1-1|.
TGTGCCAGCAGTCTCCCGGGACAGGAGACGAACACTGAAGCTTTCTTT
CASSLPGQETNTEAFF
>TRBD1|TRBV28|TRBJ1-2|.
TGTGCCAGCAGTTTACCAGACAGGGGGCTAGGTGGCTACACCTTC
CASSLPDRGLGGYTF
>TRBD1|TRBV6-1|TRBJ2-2|few
TGTGCCAGCAGAGGACAGGGGGCGTTTACCGGGGAGCTGTTTTTT
CASRGQGAFTGELFF
>.|TRBV28|TRBJ2-2|many
TGTGCCAGCAGTTTGAGTAACCCCGGGGAGCTGTTTTTT
CASSLSNPGELFF
>.|TRBV19|TRBJ1-5|few
TGTGCCAGTAGTTCCACGTCGTATAGCAATCAGCCCCAGCATTTT
CASSSTSYSNQPQHF
>TRBD1|TRBV5-6|TRBJ2-7|.
TGTGCCAGCAGCGGGGACAGCCACCGACTGTACTTC
CASSGDSHRLYF
>TRBD2|TRBV7-9|TRBJ2-1|.
TGTGCCAGCAGCCCGTGGGGGGGGGTCGATGAGCAGTTCTTC
CASSPWGGVDEQFF
>.|TRBV10-3|TRBJ2-7|few
TGTGCCATCAGTGAGGGCAGGGATAGGATCGAGCAGTACTTC
CAISEGRDRIEQYF
>.|TRBV12-3/TRBV12-4|TRBJ1-1|.
TGTGCCAGCAGTTTACGGGTAGGGTACACTGAAGCTTTCTTT
CASSLRVGYTEAFF
>.|TRBV29-1|TRBJ1-1|few
TGCAGCGCCCGGGCGTGGAACACTGAAGCTTTCTTT
CSARAWNTEAFF
>.|TRBV4-1|TRBJ2-7|few
TGCGCCAGCAGCCAAGATTGGCCAGGGAGGTCCTACGAGCAGTACTTC
CASSQDWPGRSYEQYF
>TRBD2|TRBV5-1|TRBJ2-1|few
TGCGCCTGCGGACTAGCGGGTTCCTCCTACAATGAGCAGTTCTTC
CACGLAGSSYNEQFF
>.|TRBV19|TRBJ1-5|.
TGTGCCAGTAGGGTCGTTGGGGCGGACAATCAGCCCCAGCATTTT
CASRVVGADNQPQHF
>.|TRBV6-1|TRBJ1-1|.
TGTGCCAGCTGGAAACTATCGACTGCAACTTACGCTTTCTTT
CASWKLSTATYAFF
>TRBD2|TRBV29-1|TRBJ2-5|.
TGCAGCGCCCAGCGGGGGCCCCAAGAGACCCAGTACTTC
CSAQRGPQETQYF
>.|TRBV20-1|TRBJ1-1|.
TGCACGGCGGGGCAGGGGAGTACTGAAGCTTTCTTT
CTAGQGSTEAFF
>.|TRBV12-3/TRBV12-4|TRBJ2-2|.
TGTGCCAGCAGCCTATTGACGGGTAGAGGATCGAACACCGGGGAGCTGTTTTTT
CASSLLTGRGSNTGELFF
>.|TRBV7-9|TRBJ1-4|.
TGTGCCAGCAGCTTCGGCCACATTAATGAAAAACTGTTTTTT
CASSFGHINEKLFF
>.|TRBV7-8|TRBJ2-7|.
TGTGCCAGCAGCTCTGAACCGACCGGCTACGAGCAGTACTTC
CASSSEPTGYEQYF
>TRBD1|TRBV10-3|TRBJ1-1|.
TGTGCCACCAGGACAGGGCCCACTGAAGCTTTCTTT
CATRTGPTEAFF
>TRBD2|TRBV4-2|TRBJ2-5|few
TGTGCCAGCAGCCAAGAAAATTGGGCTAGCGGGGGGTCAGAGACCCAGTACTTC
CASSQENWASGGSETQYF
>TRBD1|TRBV5-6|TRBJ1-2|.
TGTGCCAGCAGCCCGAGGACAGGGGGCGGGGCGCATGGCTACACCTTC
CASSPRTGGGAHGYTF
>TRBD1|TRBV2|TRBJ1-4|many
TGTGCCAGCAGTGAACAGGGGGAGATAGCAACTAATGAAAAACTGTTTTTT
CASSEQGEIATNEKLFF
>TRBD1|TRBV10-3|TRBJ1-2|few
TGTGCCGTAACGGACAGGGGGAACTATGGCTACACCTTC
CAVTDRGNYGYTF
>.|TRBV6-8|TRBJ2-1|.
TGTGCCAGCAGGGCAGTTACGGCTATCAATAATGAGCAGTTCTTC
CASRAVTAINNEQFF
>.|TRBV7-2|TRBJ2-7|.
TGTGCCAGCAGCTTAGCGAGAGGGGTCTACGAGCAGTACTTC
CASSLARGVYEQYF
>TRBD1|TRBV20-1|TRBJ2-7|.
TGCAGTGCTTCCGAACGACAGGGATATTACGAGCAGTCCTTC
CSASERQGYYEQSF
>.|TRBV28|TRBJ1-1|few
TGTGCCAGCAGTTCCGATTCTCACAGGGTTGTTTATATGGCTTTCTTT
CASSSDSHRVVYMAFF
>.|TRBV7-8|TRBJ1-2|many
TGTGCCAGCAGCTCGGACTCCCACGGGACCGGCTACACCTTC
CASSSDSHGTGYTF
>.|TRBV27|TRBJ2-7|few
TGTGCCAGCAGTTCGGTCCAGACCTACGAGCAGTACTTC
CASSSVQTYEQYF
>TRBD1|TRBV29-1|TRBJ1-1|.
TGCAGCGCCGCCCTGAACAGGGGGCAAACTGAAGCTTTCTTT
CSAALNRGQTEAFF
>TRBD1|TRBV6-5|TRBJ2-6|few
TGTGCCAGCAGTTCCTTCTCGAGGGGGCGAAAGAGGGGCTCTGGGGCCAACGTCCTGACTTTC
CASSSFSRGRKRGSGANVLTF
>TRBD1|TRBV24-1|TRBJ2-1|.
TGTGCCACCAGTGACGCTACAGGGGGCATTTTTAATGAGCAGTTCTTC
CATSDATGGIFNEQFF
>.|TRBV6-8|TRBJ1-2|once
TGTGCCAGCGGGAACCCTGGTCACTATGGCTACACCTTC
CASGNPGHYGYTF
>.|TRBV10-2|TRBJ2-7|.
TGCGCCAGCAGTGACAGGTCAAACACTGCCTACGAGCAGTACTTC
CASSDRSNTAYEQYF
>TRBD2|TRBV6-1|TRBJ2-7|.
TGTGCCAGCAGCCCGGGACTAGCGCTGAACGAGCAGTACTTC
CASSPGLALNEQYF
>.|TRBV10-3|TRBJ2-1|.
TGTGCCATCAGTGTGGGGACTCCCGGGGGTGAGCAGTTCTTC
CAISVGTPGGEQFF
>.|TRBV10-3|TRBJ1-2|.
TGTGCCGCCCGGACAGAGACTTATGGCTACACCTTC
CAARTETYGYTF
>.|TRBV4-1|TRBJ1-1|.
TGCGCCAGCAGCGGTCTGATTGACACTGAAGCTTTCTTT
CASSGLIDTEAFF
>TRBD1|TRBV20-1|TRBJ1-6|.
TGCAGTGCTAGGGATAGGACAGGGGTGGGTTCACCCCTCCACTTT
CSARDRTGVGSPLHF
>TRBD1|TRBV19|TRBJ2-2|.
TGTGCCAGTCGGGACAGCCTCGAGGACGGGGAGCTGTTTTTT
CASRDSLEDGELFF
>TRBD2|TRBV29-1|TRBJ2-5|few
TGCAGCGTTCAAGATAGCGGGGGGGTACAAGAGACCCAGTACTTC
CSVQDSGGVQETQYF
>.|TRBV28|TRBJ2-7|.
TGTGCCAGCAGTTCGACAGACACCTACGAGCAGTACTTC
CASSSTDTYEQYF
>.|TRBV10-3|TRBJ1-6|.
TGTGCCATCAGTTGGCCCTCGGATGTACAGGGTAGAACACCCCTCCACTTT
CAISWPSDVQGRTPLHF
>TRBD1|TRBV19|TRBJ1-1|few
TGTGCCAGTACCGCGGACAGGTCTCCAGTCGGGGCTTTCTTT
CASTADRSPVGAFF